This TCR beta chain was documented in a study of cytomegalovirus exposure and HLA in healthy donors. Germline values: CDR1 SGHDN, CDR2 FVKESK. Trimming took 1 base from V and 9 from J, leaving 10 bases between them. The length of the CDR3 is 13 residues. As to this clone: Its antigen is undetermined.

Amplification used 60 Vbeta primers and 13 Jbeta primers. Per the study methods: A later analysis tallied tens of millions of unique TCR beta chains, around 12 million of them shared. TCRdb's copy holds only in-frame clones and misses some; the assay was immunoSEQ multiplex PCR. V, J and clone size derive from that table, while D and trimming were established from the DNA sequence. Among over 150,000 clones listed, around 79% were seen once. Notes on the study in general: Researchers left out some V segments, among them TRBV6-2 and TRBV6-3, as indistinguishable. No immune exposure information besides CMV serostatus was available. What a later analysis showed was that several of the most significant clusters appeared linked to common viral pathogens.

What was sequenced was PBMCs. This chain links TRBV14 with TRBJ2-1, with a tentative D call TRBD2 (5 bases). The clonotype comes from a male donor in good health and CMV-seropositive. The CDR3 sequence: CASSQGLGSEQFF. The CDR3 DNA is TGTGCCAGCAGCCAAGGGCTAGGGAGTGAGCAGTTCTTC. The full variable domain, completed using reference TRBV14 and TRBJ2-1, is EAGVTQFPSHSVIEKGQTVTLRCDPISGHDNLYWYRRVMGKEIKFLLHFVKESKQDESGMPNNRFLAERTGGTYSTLKVQPAELEDSGVYFCASSQGLGSEQFFGPGTRLTVL.